This TCR beta chain was obtained from a study of T cell responses to AZD1222 COVID-19 vaccine. Findings and limits, study-wide: Compared with day 0, the breadth and depth of the Spike-specific TCR repertoire rose significantly after two doses of AZD1222. Seropositive AZD1222 recipients at baseline numbered only six or seven. The donors showed a predominance of white British ancestry and of females, with possible underestimation of clonal diversity.

Comments on this clone: What it recognizes is unknown.

Trimming took 8 bases from V and 7 from J; bases not matched to a gene: 5. The CDR3 loop spans 12 amino acids. Germline-derived CDR1 and CDR2 are MDHEN and SYDVKM. The method was immunoSEQ multiplex PCR; TCRdb's version includes in-frame clones alone and lacks a portion of them. The table includes approximately 200,000 clones, about 89% detected once. V usage is TRBV28 and J usage is TRBJ2-1, with 7 nucleotides matching TRBD1. The receptor was derived from an adult in good health. Sequences were derived from peripheral blood, sampled on day 0 of MenACWY control vaccination. The CDR3 here is CASHLQGNEQFF. Written as DNA, the CDR3 is TGTGCCAGCCACCTACAGGGGAATGAGCAGTTCTTC.